This TCR beta chain was found in a study of blood T cell repertoires in COVID-19. Clones were read by immunoSEQ multiplex PCR, and TCRdb kept only the in-frame ones, dropping some. The table shows some 46,000 clones, with 65% to 85% occurring only once. Germline CDR1 is WSHSY and CDR2 is SAAADI. This CDR3 contains 12 residues. Trimming removed 3 bases from V and 6 bases from J, with 6 bases in between. The chain is built from TRBV10-2 and TRBJ1-3; no reliable D call. Material for sequencing was peripheral blood. The receptor's source is a woman aged 80 or older with acute or convalescent COVID-19. The CDR3 is CASSDIVNTIYF. CDR3 nucleotide sequence: TGCGCCAGCAGTGATATCGTAAACACCATATATTTT.